This section outlines one TCR beta chain sequence together with its context. These data come from a study of blood T cell repertoires in COVID-19. Study context: COVID-19 samples, acute and convalescent, were from the United States, Italy and Spain. T cells, B-cell-depleted T cells, or PBMCs provided the cDNA or gDNA that served as material.

In the original workflow: Reference gene primer amplification gave estimated nucleated cell counts. Sequencing used immunoSEQ multiplex PCR; TCRdb keeps in-frame clones, though not all of them. V and J calls plus clone size are reproduced from that table; the DNA served to infer D and trimming. The sample holds about 260,000 clones; about 89% are singletons and the top ten take around a tenth. The sequenced sample was peripheral blood. The sequence was collected from a man in his forties or fifties who had recovered from COVID-19.

CDR3 nucleotide sequence: TGTGCCAGCAGCCAGTATAGCGGGAGAGGGACCCAGTACTTC. Amino acids: CASSQYSGRGTQYF. The chain couples TRBV3-1 (or the pseudogene TRBV3-2) to TRBJ2-5; 9 bases fit TRBD2. This CDR3 is 14 amino acids long. V dropped 3 bases and J dropped 7; count of bases not matched to a gene: 6. The germline gives CDR1 LGHDT, CDR2 YNNKEL (reference sequence).